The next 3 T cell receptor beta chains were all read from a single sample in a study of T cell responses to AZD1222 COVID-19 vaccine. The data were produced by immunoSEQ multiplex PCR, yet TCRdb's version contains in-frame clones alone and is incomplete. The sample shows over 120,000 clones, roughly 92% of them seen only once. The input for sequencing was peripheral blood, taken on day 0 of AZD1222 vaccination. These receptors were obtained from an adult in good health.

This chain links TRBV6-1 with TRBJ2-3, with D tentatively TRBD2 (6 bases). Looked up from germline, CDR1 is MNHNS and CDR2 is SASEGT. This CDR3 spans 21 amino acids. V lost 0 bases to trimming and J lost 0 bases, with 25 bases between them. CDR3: CASSEAGLWADASASTDTQYF. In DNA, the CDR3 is TGTGCCAGCAGTGAAGCCGGGCTGTGGGCTGATGCTAGCGCTAGCACAGATACGCAGTATTTT.

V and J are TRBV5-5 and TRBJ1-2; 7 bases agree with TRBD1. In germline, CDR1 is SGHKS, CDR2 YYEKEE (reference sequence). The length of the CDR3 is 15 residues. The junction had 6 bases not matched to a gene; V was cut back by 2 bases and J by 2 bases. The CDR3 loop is CASSFEDRTNYGYTF. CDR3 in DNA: TGTGCCAGCAGCTTCGAGGACAGGACGAACTATGGCTACACCTTC.

The DNA of the CDR3 is TGTGCCAGCGGCAGGGCCGATGAGCAGTTCTTC. The encoded protein is CASGRADEQFF. The V and J genes are TRBV2 and TRBJ2-1; possibly TRBD1 for D (5 bases). Germline CDR1 SNHLY, CDR2 FYNNEI. Trimming shortened V by 8 bases and J by 8 bases, and 10 bases separated the two germline ends. The CDR3 covers 11 residues. Full variable domain (outside the CDR3, taken from reference TRBV2 and TRBJ2-1): EPEVTQTPSHQVTQMGQEVILRCVPISNHLYFYWYRQILGQKVEFLVSFYNNEISEKSEIFDDQFSVERPDGSNFTLKIRSTKLEDSAMYFCASGRADEQFFGPGTRLTVL.